Here is one T cell receptor beta chain with its context. The source of the sample is a study of blood T cell repertoires in COVID-19. Whole-study context: COVID-19 samples, acute and convalescent, were from the United States, Italy and Spain. PBMCs, B-cell-depleted T cells, or T cells were the source of the cDNA or gDNA that made up the material.

Sequencing was performed with immunoSEQ multiplex PCR; in TCRdb, only in-frame clones are kept and a portion is missing. This sample yields tens of thousands of clones, of which about 90% are seen a single time; 5% to 6% belongs to the top ten. CDR3 size: 15 residues. Germline lookup yields CDR1 LNHNV and CDR2 YYDKDF (reference sequence). V was shortened by 5 bases and J by 6 bases, with 18 bases between the two germline ends. This sequence was found in a man aged 45-60 years with acute or convalescent COVID-19. Sequenced material: peripheral blood. V and J are TRBV15 and TRBJ2-3; weak D call: TRBD2 (6 bases). CDR3 in amino acids: CATSLGGERADTQYF. The CDR3 nucleotides are TGTGCCACCAGCTTGGGGGGAGAGCGTGCTGATACGCAGTATTTT. The whole variable domain, remainder taken from reference TRBV15 and TRBJ2-3, is DAMVIQNPRYQVTQFGKPVTLSCSQTLNHNVMYWYQQKSSQAPKLLFHYYDKDFNNEADTPDNFQSRRPNTSFCFLDIRSPGLGDTAMYLCATSLGGERADTQYFGPGTRLTVL.